This T cell receptor beta chain derives from a study of T cell responses to AZD1222 COVID-19 vaccine. Study-level results: Among those given AZD1222, only 6 or 7 were seropositive at baseline.

As for this clone: No antigen is known for it.

The CDR3 is made up of 12 amino acids. Germline values: CDR1 SNHLY, CDR2 FYNNEI. V was cut by 8 bases and J by 7 bases, with 14 bases left in between. The assay was immunoSEQ multiplex PCR, and TCRdb's table has in-frame clones only and misses some. The table lists a few hundred thousand clones, over 90% of them singletons. The sample in question was peripheral blood, obtained on day 0 of AZD1222 vaccination. The origin of this receptor is an adult in good health. The rearrangement uses TRBV2 and TRBJ2-5; tentatively, D is TRBD1 (5 bases). CDR3 nucleotide sequence: TGTGCCAGCGGAGAGCAGGGCGTGACCCAGTACTTC. Encoded protein: CASGEQGVTQYF.